What follows describes a single T cell receptor beta chain. Its matching antigen is unknown. This table comes from immunoSEQ multiplex PCR, and its TCRdb copy is limited to in-frame clones, with some not included. The sample consists of some 500,000 clones, more than 95% of them appearing once. The CDR3 contains 13 residues. Germline lookup yields CDR1 ENHRY and CDR2 SYGVKD. V lost 2 bases and J lost 6, with 8 bases in between. This sample was included in a study of shared clonotypes between healthy human individuals. Findings of the study overall: Among non-shared clonotypes, generation probabilities were lower than among those shared by all four donors.

This sequence joins TRBV10-3 and TRBJ1-5; D uncertain. This receptor was taken from a woman in her 30s in good health. Sequences were obtained from naive CD4+ T cells sorted from blood. The subset denotes: CD45RA+ positively selected. The CDR3 region has the DNA TGTGCCATCAGTGAGAGAGGCTCTCAGCCCCAGCATTTT. Translating it yields CAISERGSQPQHF.